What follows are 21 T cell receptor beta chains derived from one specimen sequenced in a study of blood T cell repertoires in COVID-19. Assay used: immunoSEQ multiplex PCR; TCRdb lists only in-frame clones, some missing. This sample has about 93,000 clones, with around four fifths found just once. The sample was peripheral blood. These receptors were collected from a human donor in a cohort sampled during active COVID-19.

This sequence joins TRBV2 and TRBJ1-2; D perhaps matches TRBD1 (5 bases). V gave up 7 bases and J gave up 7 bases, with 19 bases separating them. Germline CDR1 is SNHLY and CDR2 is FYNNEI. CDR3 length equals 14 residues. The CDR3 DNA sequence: TGTGCCAGCAAAGCGACAGCACCTATCTCTGGCTACACCTTC. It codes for CASKATAPISGYTF.

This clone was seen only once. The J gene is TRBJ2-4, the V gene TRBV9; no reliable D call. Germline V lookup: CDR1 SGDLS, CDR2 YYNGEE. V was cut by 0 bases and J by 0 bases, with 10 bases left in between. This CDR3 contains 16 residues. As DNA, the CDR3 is TGTGCCAGCAGCGTAGGTCCGTCCCTAGCCAAAAACATTCAGTACTTC. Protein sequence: CASSVGPSLAKNIQYF.

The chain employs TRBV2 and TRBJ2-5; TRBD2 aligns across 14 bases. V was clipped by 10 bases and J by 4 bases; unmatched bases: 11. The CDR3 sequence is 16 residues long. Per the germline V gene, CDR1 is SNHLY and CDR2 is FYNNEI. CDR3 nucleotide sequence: TGTGCCACCCGGCCCGGACTAGCGGGGGGCGGAGAGACCCAGTACTTC. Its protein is CATRPGLAGGGETQYF. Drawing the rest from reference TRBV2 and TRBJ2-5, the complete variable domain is EPEVTQTPSHQVTQMGQEVILRCVPISNHLYFYWYRQILGQKVEFLVSFYNNEISEKSEIFDDQFSVERPDGSNFTLKIRSTKLEDSAMYFCATRPGLAGGGETQYFGPGTRLLVL.

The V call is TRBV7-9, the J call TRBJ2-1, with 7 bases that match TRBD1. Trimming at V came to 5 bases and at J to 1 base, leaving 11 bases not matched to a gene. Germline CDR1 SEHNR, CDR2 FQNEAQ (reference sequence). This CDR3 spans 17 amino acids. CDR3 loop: CASSGLGQASSYNEQFF. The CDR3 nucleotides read TGTGCCAGCAGCGGCCTCGGACAGGCTTCATCCTACAATGAGCAGTTCTTC.

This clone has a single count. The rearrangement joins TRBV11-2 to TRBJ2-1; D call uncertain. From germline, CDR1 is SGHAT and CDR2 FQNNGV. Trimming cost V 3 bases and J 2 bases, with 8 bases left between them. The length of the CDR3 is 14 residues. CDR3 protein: CASSLRIPYNEQFF. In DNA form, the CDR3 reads TGTGCCAGCAGCTTGAGGATCCCCTACAATGAGCAGTTCTTC. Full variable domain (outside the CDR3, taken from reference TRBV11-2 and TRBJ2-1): EAGVAQSPRYKIIEKRQSVAFWCNPISGHATLYWYQQILGQGPKLLIQFQNNGVVDDSQLPKDRFSAERLKGVDSTLKIQPAKLEDSAVYLCASSLRIPYNEQFFGPGTRLTVL.

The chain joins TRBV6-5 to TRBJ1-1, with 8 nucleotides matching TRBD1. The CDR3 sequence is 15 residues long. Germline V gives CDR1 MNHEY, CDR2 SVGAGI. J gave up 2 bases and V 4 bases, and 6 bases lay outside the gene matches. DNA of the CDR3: TGTGCCAGCAGTTTGGGGGACAGGACAAACACTGAAGCTTTCTTT. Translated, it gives CASSLGDRTNTEAFF.

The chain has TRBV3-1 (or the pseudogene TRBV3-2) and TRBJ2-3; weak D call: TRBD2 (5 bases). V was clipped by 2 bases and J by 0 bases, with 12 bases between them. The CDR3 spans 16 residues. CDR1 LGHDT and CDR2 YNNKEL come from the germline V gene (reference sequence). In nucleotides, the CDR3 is TGTGCCAGCAGCCAACGGGATAAGAGAAGCACAGATACGCAGTATTTT. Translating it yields CASSQRDKRSTDTQYF.

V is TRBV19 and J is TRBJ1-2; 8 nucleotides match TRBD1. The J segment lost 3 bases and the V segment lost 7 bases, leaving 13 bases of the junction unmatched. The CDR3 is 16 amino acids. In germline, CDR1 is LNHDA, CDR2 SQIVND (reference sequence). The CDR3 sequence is CASTGTGGPKDYGYTF. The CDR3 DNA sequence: TGTGCCAGTACCGGGACAGGAGGACCCAAGGACTATGGCTACACCTTC.

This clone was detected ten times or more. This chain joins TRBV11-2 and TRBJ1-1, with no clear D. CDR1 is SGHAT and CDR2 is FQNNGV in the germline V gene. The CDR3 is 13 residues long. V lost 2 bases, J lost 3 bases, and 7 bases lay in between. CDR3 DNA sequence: TGTGCCAGCAGCTTACGGGATTACACTGAAGCTTTCTTT. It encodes CASSLRDYTEAFF.

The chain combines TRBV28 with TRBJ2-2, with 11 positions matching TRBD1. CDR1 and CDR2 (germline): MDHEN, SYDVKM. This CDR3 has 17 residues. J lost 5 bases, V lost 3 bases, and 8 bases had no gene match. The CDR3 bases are TGTGCCAGCAGTTTCTTTGGGACAGGGGGTTTAACCGGGGAGCTGTTTTTT. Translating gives CASSFFGTGGLTGELFF.

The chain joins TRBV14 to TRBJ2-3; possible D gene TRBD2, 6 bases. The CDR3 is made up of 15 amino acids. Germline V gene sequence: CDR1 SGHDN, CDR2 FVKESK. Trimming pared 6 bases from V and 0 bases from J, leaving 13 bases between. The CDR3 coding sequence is TGTGCCAGCAGTGAGGAGCGGGTGAGCACAGATACGCAGTATTTT. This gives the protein CASSEERVSTDTQYF.

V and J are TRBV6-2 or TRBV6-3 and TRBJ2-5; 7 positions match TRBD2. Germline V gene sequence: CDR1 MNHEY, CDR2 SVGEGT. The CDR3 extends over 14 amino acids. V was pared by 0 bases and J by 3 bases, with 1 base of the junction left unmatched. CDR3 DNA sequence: TGTGCCAGCAGTTACTCGGGACTAAAAGAGACCCAGTACTTC. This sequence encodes CASSYSGLKETQYF.

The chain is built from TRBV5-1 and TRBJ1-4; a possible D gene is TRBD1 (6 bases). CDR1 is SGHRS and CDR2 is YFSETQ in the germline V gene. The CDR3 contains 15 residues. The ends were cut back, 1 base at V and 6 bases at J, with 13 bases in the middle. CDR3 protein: CASSLRGTLDEKLFF. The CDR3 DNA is TGCGCCAGCAGCTTGAGGGGGACGTTAGATGAAAAACTGTTTTTT. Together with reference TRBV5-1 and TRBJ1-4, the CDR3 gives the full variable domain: KAGVTQTPRYLIKTRGQQVTLSCSPISGHRSVSWYQQTPGQGLQFLFEYFSETQRNKGNFPGRFSGRQFSNSRSEMNVSTLELGDSALYLCASSLRGTLDEKLFFGSGTQLSVL.

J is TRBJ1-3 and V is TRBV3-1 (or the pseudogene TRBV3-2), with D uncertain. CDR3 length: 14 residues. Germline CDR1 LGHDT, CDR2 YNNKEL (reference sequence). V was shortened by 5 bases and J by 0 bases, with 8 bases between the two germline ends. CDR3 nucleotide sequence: TGTGCCAGCAGCTCCTTAAACTCTGGAAACACCATATATTTT. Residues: CASSSLNSGNTIYF.

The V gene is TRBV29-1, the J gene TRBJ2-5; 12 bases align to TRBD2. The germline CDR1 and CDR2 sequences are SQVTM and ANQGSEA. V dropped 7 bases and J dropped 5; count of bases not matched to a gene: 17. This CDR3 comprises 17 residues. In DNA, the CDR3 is TGCAGCGCCTTACCGACTAGCGGGGGACTCTTTAGGGAGACCCAGTACTTC. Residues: CSALPTSGGLFRETQYF.

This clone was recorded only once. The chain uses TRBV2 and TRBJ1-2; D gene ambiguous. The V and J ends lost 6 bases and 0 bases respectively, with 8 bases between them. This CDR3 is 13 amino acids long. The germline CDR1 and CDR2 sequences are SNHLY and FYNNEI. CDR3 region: CASSEQSNYGYTF. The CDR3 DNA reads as TGTGCCAGCAGCGAACAGTCTAACTATGGCTACACCTTC.

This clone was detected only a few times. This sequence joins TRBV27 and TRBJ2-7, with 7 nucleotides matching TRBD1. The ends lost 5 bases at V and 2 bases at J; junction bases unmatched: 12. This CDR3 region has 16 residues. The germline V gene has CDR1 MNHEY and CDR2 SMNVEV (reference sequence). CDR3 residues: CASSLPSTGPPYEQYF. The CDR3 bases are TGTGCCAGCAGTCTCCCCTCGACAGGGCCTCCCTACGAGCAGTACTTC.

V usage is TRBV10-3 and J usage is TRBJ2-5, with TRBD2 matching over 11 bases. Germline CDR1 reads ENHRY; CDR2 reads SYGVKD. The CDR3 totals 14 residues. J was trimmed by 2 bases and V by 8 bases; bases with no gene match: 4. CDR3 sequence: CAIYSGRGQETQYF. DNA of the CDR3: TGTGCCATCTATAGCGGGAGGGGACAAGAGACCCAGTACTTC.

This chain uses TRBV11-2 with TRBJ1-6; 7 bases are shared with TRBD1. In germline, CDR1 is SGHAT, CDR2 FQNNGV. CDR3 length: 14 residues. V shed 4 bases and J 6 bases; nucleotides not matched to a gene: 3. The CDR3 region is CASSSDRVNSPLHF. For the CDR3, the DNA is TGTGCCAGCAGCTCTGACAGGGTTAATTCACCCCTCCACTTT. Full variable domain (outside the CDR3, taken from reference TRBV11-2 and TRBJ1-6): EAGVAQSPRYKIIEKRQSVAFWCNPISGHATLYWYQQILGQGPKLLIQFQNNGVVDDSQLPKDRFSAERLKGVDSTLKIQPAKLEDSAVYLCASSSDRVNSPLHFGNGTRLTVT.

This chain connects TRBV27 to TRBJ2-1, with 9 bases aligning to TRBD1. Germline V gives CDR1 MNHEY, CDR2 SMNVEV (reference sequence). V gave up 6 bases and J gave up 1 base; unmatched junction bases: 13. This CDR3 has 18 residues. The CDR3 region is CASSRDRAPRGSYNEQFF. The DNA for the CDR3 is TGTGCCAGCAGCCGGGACAGGGCGCCCAGGGGATCCTACAATGAGCAGTTCTTC.

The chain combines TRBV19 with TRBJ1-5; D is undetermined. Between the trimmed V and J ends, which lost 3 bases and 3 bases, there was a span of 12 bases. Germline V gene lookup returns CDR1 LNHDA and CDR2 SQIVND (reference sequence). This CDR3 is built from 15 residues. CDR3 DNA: TGTGCCAGTAGTATTTTGTCGGGGAACAATCAGCCCCAGCATTTT. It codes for CASSILSGNNQPQHF.